The rows below give T cell receptor beta chains drawn from one sample of a study of blood T cell repertoires in COVID-19. The assay was immunoSEQ multiplex PCR, and TCRdb's table has in-frame clones only and misses some. Here the sample spans approximately 160,000 clones, over 80% being singletons. The sample consisted of PBMCs or T cells enriched from blood (not recorded which). These receptors came from a woman between 45 and 60 years old who had recovered from COVID-19. CDR3s include the opening cysteine and the closing phenylalanine or tryptophan. A D gene is named only where the DNA matches it firmly. Clone size is given for some rows only: seen once, a few or many times, or a class if the clone is expanded.

V: TRBV18; D: TRBD1; size: -; J: TRBJ1-2; DNA: TGTGCCAGCTCACCAGGGACAGGGGTCGAAGGTGGCTACACCTTC; CDR3: CASSPGTGVEGGYTF
V: TRBV7-2; D: TRBD1; size: -; J: TRBJ1-5; DNA: TGTGCCAGCAGCCACAGACAGGGTTTAGGTCAGCCCCAGCATTTT; CDR3: CASSHRQGLGQPQHF
V: TRBV7-2; D: -; size: -; J: TRBJ1-4; DNA: TGTGCCAGCAGCTTAGCGCGACGGGCTAATGAAAAACTGTTTTTT; CDR3: CASSLARRANEKLFF
V: TRBV13; D: TRBD1; size: -; J: TRBJ1-5; DNA: TGTGCCAGCAGCTCCGGGGACAGGGGATTCCGCAATCAGCCCCAGCATTTT; CDR3: CASSSGDRGFRNQPQHF
V: TRBV27; D: -; size: -; J: TRBJ1-6; DNA: TGTGCCAGCAGTCCACGGGGGGGGGTCGTTAATTCACCCCTCCACTTT; CDR3: CASSPRGGVVNSPLHF
V: TRBV7-2; D: TRBD2; size: -; J: TRBJ2-5; DNA: TGTGCCAGCAGCCCCTGGGGTAGCGGGCAAGAGACCCAGTACTTC; CDR3: CASSPWGSGQETQYF
V: TRBV5-4; D: TRBD1; size: -; J: TRBJ1-1; DNA: TGTGCCAGCAGCCGCGGACAGGGTAGGGGAGGAGTCACTGAAGCTTTCTTT; CDR3: CASSRGQGRGGVTEAFF
V: TRBV5-1; D: -; size: -; J: TRBJ2-2; DNA: TGCGCCAGCAGCTTGGTAGGGAGTGACACCGGGGAGCTGTTTTTT; CDR3: CASSLVGSDTGELFF
V: TRBV10-2; D: TRBD1; size: -; J: TRBJ1-4; DNA: TGCGCCAGCAGGAAGGACAGGGGGCTCGGAGAAAAACTGTTTTTT; CDR3: CASRKDRGLGEKLFF
V: TRBV27; D: TRBD2; size: -; J: TRBJ2-1; DNA: TGTGCCAGCAGTCTAGCGGGAGTAAGCTACAATGAGCAGTTCTTC; CDR3: CASSLAGVSYNEQFF
V: TRBV11-1; D: -; size: -; J: TRBJ1-2; DNA: TGTGCCAGCAGCTTAACGGGGTTCGATGGCTACACCTTC; CDR3: CASSLTGFDGYTF
V: TRBV7-3; D: -; size: -; J: TRBJ1-1; DNA: TGTGCCAGCAGCCCCGGACTGGGGACTGAAGCTTTCTTT; CDR3: CASSPGLGTEAFF
V: TRBV19; D: -; size: once; J: TRBJ2-3; DNA: TGTGCCAGTAGTATGAGTAGCGCGTCAGATACGCAGTATTTT; CDR3: CASSMSSASDTQYF
V: TRBV28; D: -; size: -; J: TRBJ1-6; DNA: TGTGCCAGCAGTTACAAAAATCCCGGGAATTCACCCCTCCACTTT; CDR3: CASSYKNPGNSPLHF
V: TRBV19; D: -; size: -; J: TRBJ1-2; DNA: TGTGCCAGTGGTCGGGGGTTTGATGGCTACACCTTC; CDR3: CASGRGFDGYTF
V: TRBV7-9; D: -; size: -; J: TRBJ2-3; DNA: TGTGCCAGCAGCTCTCCGGGACACACCACAGATACGCAGTATTTT; CDR3: CASSSPGHTTDTQYF
V: TRBV7-2; D: TRBD2; size: -; J: TRBJ2-3; DNA: TGTGCCAGCAGCCTCACGGGACTACCTCCCACAGATACGCAGTATTTT; CDR3: CASSLTGLPPTDTQYF
V: TRBV4-1; D: TRBD1; size: -; J: TRBJ1-2; DNA: TGCGCCAGCAGCCAAGGGTACACGACAGGGGGGAATGGCTACACCTTC; CDR3: CASSQGYTTGGNGYTF
V: TRBV5-1; D: TRBD1; size: -; J: TRBJ1-4; DNA: TGCGCCAGCAGCTTCGGGACAGACAGTCAAGGGAGGGAAAAACTGTTTTTT; CDR3: CASSFGTDSQGREKLFF
V: TRBV7-9; D: -; size: -; J: TRBJ1-2; DNA: TGTGCCAGCAGCTTCCTCGGGCAGGGTGGCTACACCTTC; CDR3: CASSFLGQGGYTF
V: TRBV6-5; D: -; size: once; J: TRBJ1-5; DNA: TGTGCCAGCAGCCGAGGAGGGTTGAGCAATCAGCCCCAGCATTTT; CDR3: CASSRGGLSNQPQHF
V: TRBV18; D: TRBD1; size: -; J: TRBJ1-2; DNA: TGTGCCAGCTCACCGGCCGGGGACAGTATCTATGGCTACACCTTC; CDR3: CASSPAGDSIYGYTF
V: TRBV15; D: -; size: -; J: TRBJ1-2; DNA: TGTGCCACCAGCAGAGCCAGGGTGGACTATGGCTACACCTTC; CDR3: CATSRARVDYGYTF
V: TRBV7-9; D: -; size: -; J: TRBJ2-1; DNA: TGTGCCAGCAGCTTCCGCTTGTCCGGGAGAGGGGACAATGAGCAGTTCTTC; CDR3: CASSFRLSGRGDNEQFF
V: TRBV5-1; D: TRBD2; size: -; J: TRBJ2-1; DNA: TGCGCCAGCAGCTTGACCCGGGGAGGGGAGCAGTTCTTC; CDR3: CASSLTRGGEQFF
V: TRBV7-9; D: TRBD1; size: once; J: TRBJ1-2; DNA: TGTGCCAGCAGCCGATTTGGGACAGTCGGCTACACCTTC; CDR3: CASSRFGTVGYTF
V: TRBV14; D: TRBD1; size: -; J: TRBJ2-4; DNA: TGTGCCAGCAGCCGGACAGGGGTACAAGCATACATTCAGTACTTC; CDR3: CASSRTGVQAYIQYF
V: TRBV28; D: TRBD2; size: few; J: TRBJ2-1; DNA: TGTGCCAGCAGTAGGGAGGGTCGCAATGAGCAGTTCTTC; CDR3: CASSREGRNEQFF
V: TRBV5-6; D: -; size: -; J: TRBJ1-1; DNA: TGTGCCAGCAGCTGGACCCTGGGGCGGACTGAAGCTTTCTTT; CDR3: CASSWTLGRTEAFF
V: TRBV7-3; D: -; size: -; J: TRBJ2-5; DNA: TGTGCCAGCAGCTTAACACCAGGGCCGATAGAGACCCAGTACTTC; CDR3: CASSLTPGPIETQYF
V: TRBV2; D: -; size: -; J: TRBJ1-4; DNA: TGTGCCAGCAGTGAGTGGCAGGTCGGGGATAAACTGTTTTTT; CDR3: CASSEWQVGDKLFF
V: TRBV6-1; D: TRBD1; size: -; J: TRBJ1-1; DNA: TGTGCCAGCAGTGATTATCCCCGGGACAGTGCAATCTTT; CDR3: CASSDYPRDSAIF
V: TRBV21-1; D: -; size: -; J: TRBJ2-1; DNA: TGTGCCAGCAGCAAAGTGGACACCTTCTGTGTGAGTGAGCAGTTCTTC; CDR3: CASSKVDTFCVSEQFF
V: TRBV6-2/TRBV6-3; D: -; size: -; J: TRBJ2-1; DNA: TGTGCCAGCAGCCGAACAGACCCTCAGCAGTTCTTC; CDR3: CASSRTDPQQFF
V: TRBV7-3; D: -; size: -; J: TRBJ1-1; DNA: TGTGCCAGCAGCTCTGTCGGGGGGTCGGACACTGAAGCTTTCTTT; CDR3: CASSSVGGSDTEAFF
V: TRBV14; D: -; size: -; J: TRBJ2-6; DNA: TGTGCCAGCAGCCAACAGTCTTTTCCCGTCCTCTTCCCTGGGGCCAACGTCCTGACTTTC; CDR3: CASSQQSFPVLFPGANVLTF
V: TRBV7-9; D: -; size: few; J: TRBJ1-6; DNA: TGTGCCAGCAGCTTAGATCCCCAGGGGACCTCACCCCTCCACTTT; CDR3: CASSLDPQGTSPLHF
V: TRBV2; D: TRBD1; size: -; J: TRBJ1-2; DNA: TGTGCCAGCAGTGATTGGGACAGGACATACTATGGCTACACCTTC; CDR3: CASSDWDRTYYGYTF
V: TRBV4-3; D: TRBD2; size: once; J: TRBJ2-1; DNA: TGCGCCAGCAGCCAACCAGGGACTAGCGGCTACAATGAGCAGTTCTTC; CDR3: CASSQPGTSGYNEQFF
V: TRBV7-6; D: TRBD1; size: once; J: TRBJ1-1; DNA: TGTGCCAGCAGCTCGGACAGGGGGACTGAAGCTTTCTTT; CDR3: CASSSDRGTEAFF
V: TRBV5-1; D: -; size: -; J: TRBJ1-3; DNA: TGCGCCAGCAAGAAAGAGATATTTGGAAACACCATATATTTT; CDR3: CASKKEIFGNTIYF
V: TRBV6-8; D: -; size: -; J: TRBJ2-3; DNA: TGTGCCAGCACGAACATACGCCGACAGGCCGGAGGGCTAGCGGTAAATGGGGATACGCAGTATTTT; CDR3: CASTNIRRQAGGLAVNGDTQYF
V: TRBV30; D: -; size: -; J: TRBJ1-6; DNA: TGTGCCACCCAAACGGGGGTAGTTTATTCACCCCTCCACTTT; CDR3: CATQTGVVYSPLHF
V: TRBV5-4; D: TRBD2; size: -; J: TRBJ2-1; DNA: TGTGCCAGCAGCCCTCCGGGAGGTGAGCAGTTCTTC; CDR3: CASSPPGGEQFF
V: TRBV6-5; D: TRBD1; size: -; J: TRBJ2-3; DNA: TGTGCCAGCACCCCCGGGGGGACAGGGGAGGATACGCAGTATTTT; CDR3: CASTPGGTGEDTQYF
V: TRBV12-3/TRBV12-4; D: -; size: -; J: TRBJ1-2; DNA: TGTGCCAGCAGTTTTGGCAGTAACTATGGCTACACCTTC; CDR3: CASSFGSNYGYTF
V: TRBV14; D: -; size: -; J: TRBJ1-1; DNA: TGTGCCAGCAGCCAGTCCGGGTTCGCTGAAGCTTTCTTT; CDR3: CASSQSGFAEAFF
V: TRBV4-1; D: -; size: -; J: TRBJ1-1; DNA: TGCGCCAGCAGCCAGGTAGAACTGGACAGCCCCGACACTGAAGCTTTCTTT; CDR3: CASSQVELDSPDTEAFF
V: TRBV2; D: TRBD1; size: -; J: TRBJ1-2; DNA: TGTGCCAGCAACCCCGGACAGGGTCACTATGGCTACACCTTC; CDR3: CASNPGQGHYGYTF
V: TRBV19; D: TRBD1; size: -; J: TRBJ1-1; DNA: TGTGCCAGTAGTGCCTACAGGGGGATAAGTGAAGCTTTCTTT; CDR3: CASSAYRGISEAFF
V: TRBV5-8; D: -; size: once; J: TRBJ2-2; DNA: TGTGCCAGCAGCTTGGATCACAGGGTCAGAGCCGGGGAGCTGTTTTTT; CDR3: CASSLDHRVRAGELFF
V: TRBV12-5; D: TRBD1; size: -; J: TRBJ2-3; DNA: TGTGCTAGTGGTTTGGAATCCGGGACAGGGAGGACAGATACGCAGTATTTT; CDR3: CASGLESGTGRTDTQYF
V: TRBV24-1; D: -; size: -; J: TRBJ1-2; DNA: TGTGCCACCAGTCCGGGGTATGGCTACACCTTC; CDR3: CATSPGYGYTF
V: TRBV18; D: -; size: -; J: TRBJ1-1; DNA: TGTGCCAGCTCACCTATTGCGGGCAGAAACACTGAAGCTTTCTTT; CDR3: CASSPIAGRNTEAFF
V: TRBV5-1; D: TRBD1; size: -; J: TRBJ1-2; DNA: TGCGCCAGCAAAAGGACAGGGGACTATGGCTACACCTTC; CDR3: CASKRTGDYGYTF